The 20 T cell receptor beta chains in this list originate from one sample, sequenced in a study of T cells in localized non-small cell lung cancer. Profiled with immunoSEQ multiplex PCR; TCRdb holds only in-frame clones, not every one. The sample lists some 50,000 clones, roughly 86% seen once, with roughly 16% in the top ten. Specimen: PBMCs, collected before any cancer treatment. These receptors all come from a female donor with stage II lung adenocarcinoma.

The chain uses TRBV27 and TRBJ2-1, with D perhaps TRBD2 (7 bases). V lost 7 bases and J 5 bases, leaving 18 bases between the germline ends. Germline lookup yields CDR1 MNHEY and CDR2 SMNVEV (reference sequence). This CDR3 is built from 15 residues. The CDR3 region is CASTREGGANNEQFF. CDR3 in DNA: TGTGCCAGCACTAGGGAGGGGGGGGCTAACAATGAGCAGTTCTTC.

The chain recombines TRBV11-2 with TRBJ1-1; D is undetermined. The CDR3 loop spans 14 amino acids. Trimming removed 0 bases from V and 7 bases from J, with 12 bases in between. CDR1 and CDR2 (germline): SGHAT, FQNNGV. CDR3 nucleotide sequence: TGTGCCAGCAGCTTAGACCCCGGGCTGGATGAAGCTTTCTTT. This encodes CASSLDPGLDEAFF.

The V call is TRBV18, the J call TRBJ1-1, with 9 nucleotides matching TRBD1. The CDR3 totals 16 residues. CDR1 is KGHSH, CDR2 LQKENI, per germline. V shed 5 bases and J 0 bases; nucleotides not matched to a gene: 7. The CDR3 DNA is TGTGCCAGCTCAGTAAGAGGGACAGGGATGAACACTGAAGCTTTCTTT. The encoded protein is CASSVRGTGMNTEAFF.

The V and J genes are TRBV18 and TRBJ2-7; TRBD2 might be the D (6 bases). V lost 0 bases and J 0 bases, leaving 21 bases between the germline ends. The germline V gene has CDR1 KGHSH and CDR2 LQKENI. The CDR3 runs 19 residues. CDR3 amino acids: CASSPPAGLPNFGSYEQYF. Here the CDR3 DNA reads TGTGCCAGCTCACCACCGGCAGGACTACCAAACTTCGGCTCCTACGAGCAGTACTTC. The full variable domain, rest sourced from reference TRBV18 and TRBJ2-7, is NAGVMQNPRHLVRRRGQEARLRCSPMKGHSHVYWYRQLPEEGLKFMVYLQKENIIDESGMPKERFSAEFPKEGPSILRIQQVVRGDSAAYFCASSPPAGLPNFGSYEQYFGPGTRLTVT.

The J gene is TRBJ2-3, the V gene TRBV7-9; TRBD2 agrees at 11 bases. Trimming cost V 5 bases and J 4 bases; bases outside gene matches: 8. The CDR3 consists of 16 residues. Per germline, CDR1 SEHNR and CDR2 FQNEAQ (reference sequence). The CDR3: CASSPVAGGPADTQYF. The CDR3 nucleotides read TGTGCCAGCAGCCCCGTAGCGGGGGGGCCCGCAGATACGCAGTATTTT.

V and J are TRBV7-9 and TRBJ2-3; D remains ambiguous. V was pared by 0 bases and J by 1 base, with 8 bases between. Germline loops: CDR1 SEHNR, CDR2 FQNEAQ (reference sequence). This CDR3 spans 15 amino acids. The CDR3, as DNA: TGTGCCAGCAGCTTAGCGCGCAGCGGCACAGATACGCAGTATTTT. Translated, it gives CASSLARSGTDTQYF.

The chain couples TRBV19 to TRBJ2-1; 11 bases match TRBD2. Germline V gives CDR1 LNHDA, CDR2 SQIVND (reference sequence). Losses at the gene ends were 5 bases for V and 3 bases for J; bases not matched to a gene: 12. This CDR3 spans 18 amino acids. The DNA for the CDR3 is TGTGCCAGTAGTGTACGCCAGACTAGCGGGGATGTCTACAATGAGCAGTTCTTC. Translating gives CASSVRQTSGDVYNEQFF.

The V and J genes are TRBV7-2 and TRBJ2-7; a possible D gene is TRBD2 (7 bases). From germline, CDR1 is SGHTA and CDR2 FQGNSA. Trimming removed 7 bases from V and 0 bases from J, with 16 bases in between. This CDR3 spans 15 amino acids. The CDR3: CASTGGGGPSYEQYF. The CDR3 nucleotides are TGTGCCAGCACTGGGGGCGGGGGCCCCTCCTACGAGCAGTACTTC.

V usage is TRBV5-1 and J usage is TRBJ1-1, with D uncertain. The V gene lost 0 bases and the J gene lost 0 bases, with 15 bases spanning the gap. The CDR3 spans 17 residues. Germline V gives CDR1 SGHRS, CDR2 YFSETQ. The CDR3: CASSLGVGRSMNTEAFF. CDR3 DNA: TGCGCCAGCAGCTTGGGGGTAGGCAGGAGCATGAACACTGAAGCTTTCTTT. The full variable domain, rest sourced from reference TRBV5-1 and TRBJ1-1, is KAGVTQTPRYLIKTRGQQVTLSCSPISGHRSVSWYQQTPGQGLQFLFEYFSETQRNKGNFPGRFSGRQFSNSRSEMNVSTLELGDSALYLCASSLGVGRSMNTEAFFGQGTRLTVV.

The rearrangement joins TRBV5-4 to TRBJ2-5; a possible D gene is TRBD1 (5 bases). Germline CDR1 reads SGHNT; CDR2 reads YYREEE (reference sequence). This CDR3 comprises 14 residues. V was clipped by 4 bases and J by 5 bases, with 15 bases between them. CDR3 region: CASSRGQGTETQYF. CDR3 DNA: TGTGCCAGCAGCCGTGGGCAGGGAACGGAGACCCAGTACTTC.

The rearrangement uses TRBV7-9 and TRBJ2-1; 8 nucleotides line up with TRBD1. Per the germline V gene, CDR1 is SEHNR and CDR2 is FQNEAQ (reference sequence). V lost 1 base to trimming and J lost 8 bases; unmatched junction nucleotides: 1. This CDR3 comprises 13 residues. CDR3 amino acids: CASSLGTGYEQFF. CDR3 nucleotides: TGTGCCAGCAGCTTAGGGACAGGGTATGAGCAGTTCTTC.

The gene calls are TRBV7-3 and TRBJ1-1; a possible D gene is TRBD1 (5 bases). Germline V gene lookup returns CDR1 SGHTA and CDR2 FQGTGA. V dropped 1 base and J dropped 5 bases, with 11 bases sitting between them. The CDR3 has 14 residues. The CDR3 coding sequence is TGTGCCAGCAGCTTAATGGGGCCGGGAACTGAAGCTTTCTTT. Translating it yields CASSLMGPGTEAFF.

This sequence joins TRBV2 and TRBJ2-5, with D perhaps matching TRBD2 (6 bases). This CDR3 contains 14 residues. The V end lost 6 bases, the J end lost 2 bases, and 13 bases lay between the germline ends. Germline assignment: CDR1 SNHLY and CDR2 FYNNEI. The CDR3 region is CASRETGGQETQYF. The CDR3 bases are TGTGCCAGCAGAGAAACCGGGGGTCAAGAGACCCAGTACTTC.

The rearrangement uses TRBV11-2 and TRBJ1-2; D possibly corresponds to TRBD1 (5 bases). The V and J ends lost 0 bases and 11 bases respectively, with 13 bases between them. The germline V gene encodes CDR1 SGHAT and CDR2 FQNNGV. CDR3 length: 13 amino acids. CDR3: CASSLDRGREYTF. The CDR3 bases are TGTGCCAGCAGCTTAGATCGGGGCAGGGAGTACACCTTC. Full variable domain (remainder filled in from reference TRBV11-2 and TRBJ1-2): EAGVAQSPRYKIIEKRQSVAFWCNPISGHATLYWYQQILGQGPKLLIQFQNNGVVDDSQLPKDRFSAERLKGVDSTLKIQPAKLEDSAVYLCASSLDRGREYTFGSGTRLTVV.

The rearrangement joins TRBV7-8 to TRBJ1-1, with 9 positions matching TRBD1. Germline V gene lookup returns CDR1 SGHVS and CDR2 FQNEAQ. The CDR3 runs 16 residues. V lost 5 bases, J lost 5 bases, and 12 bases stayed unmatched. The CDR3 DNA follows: TGTGCCAGCAGCCTCGCCGGGACAGGGAAGGGGACTGAAGCTTTCTTT. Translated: CASSLAGTGKGTEAFF.

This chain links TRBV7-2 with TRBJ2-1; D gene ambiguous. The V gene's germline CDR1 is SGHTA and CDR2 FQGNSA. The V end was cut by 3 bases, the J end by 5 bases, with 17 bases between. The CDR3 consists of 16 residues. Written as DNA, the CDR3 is TGTGCCAGCAGCTTCGGTTCAACAGTCTCGGACAATGAGCAGTTCTTC. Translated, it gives CASSFGSTVSDNEQFF.

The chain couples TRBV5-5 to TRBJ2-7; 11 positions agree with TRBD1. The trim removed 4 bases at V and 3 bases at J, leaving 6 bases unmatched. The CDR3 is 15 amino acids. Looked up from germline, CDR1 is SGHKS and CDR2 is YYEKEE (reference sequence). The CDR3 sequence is CASSPPGTGGYEQYF. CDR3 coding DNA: TGTGCCAGCAGCCCGCCCGGGACAGGGGGCTACGAGCAGTACTTC.

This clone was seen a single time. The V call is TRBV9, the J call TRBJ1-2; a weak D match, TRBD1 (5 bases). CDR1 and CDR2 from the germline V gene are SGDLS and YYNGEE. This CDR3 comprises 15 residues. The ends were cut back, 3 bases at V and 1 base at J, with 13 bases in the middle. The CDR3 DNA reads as TGTGCCAGCAGCGAGGGGTTGGGGGGTAACTATGGCTACACCTTC. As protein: CASSEGLGGNYGYTF.

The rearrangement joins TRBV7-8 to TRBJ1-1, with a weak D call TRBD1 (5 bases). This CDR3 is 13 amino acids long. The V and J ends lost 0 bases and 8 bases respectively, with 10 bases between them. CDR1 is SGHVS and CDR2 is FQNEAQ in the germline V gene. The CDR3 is CASSLAPRTEAFF. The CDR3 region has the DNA TGTGCCAGCAGCTTAGCTCCCAGGACAGAAGCTTTCTTT. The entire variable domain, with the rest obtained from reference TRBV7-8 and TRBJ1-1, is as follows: GAGVSQSPRYKVAKRGQDVALRCDPISGHVSLFWYQQALGQGPEFLTYFQNEAQLDKSGLPSDRFFAERPEGSVSTLKIQRTQQEDSAVYLCASSLAPRTEAFFGQGTRLTVV.

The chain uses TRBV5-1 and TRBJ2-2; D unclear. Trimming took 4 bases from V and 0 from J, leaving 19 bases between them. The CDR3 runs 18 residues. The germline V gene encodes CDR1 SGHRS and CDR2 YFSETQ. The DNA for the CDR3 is TGCGCCAGCAGCACATTACCCCAGTCTGGACCGAACACCGGGGAGCTGTTTTTT. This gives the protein CASSTLPQSGPNTGELFF.